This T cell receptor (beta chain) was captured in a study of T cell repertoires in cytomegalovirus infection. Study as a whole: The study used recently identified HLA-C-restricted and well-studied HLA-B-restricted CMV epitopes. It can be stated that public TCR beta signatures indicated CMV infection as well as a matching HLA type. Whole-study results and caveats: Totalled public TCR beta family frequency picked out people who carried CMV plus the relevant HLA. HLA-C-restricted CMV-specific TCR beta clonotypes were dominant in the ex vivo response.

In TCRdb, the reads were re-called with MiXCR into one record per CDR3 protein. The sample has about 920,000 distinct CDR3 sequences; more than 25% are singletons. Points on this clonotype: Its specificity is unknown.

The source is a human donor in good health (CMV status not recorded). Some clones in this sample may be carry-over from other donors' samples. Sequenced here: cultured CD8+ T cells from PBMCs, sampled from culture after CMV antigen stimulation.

The CDR3 region is CASGNPEIYIQTSNTGELFF. Here the CDR3 DNA reads TGTGCCAGCGGAAACCCAGAGATCTACATTCAAACCTCGAACACCGGGGAGCTGTTTTTT. The genes are TRBV27 and TRBJ2-2, with D unresolved. CDR1 is MNHEY and CDR2 is SMNVEV in the germline V gene (reference sequence). Trimming shortened V by 8 bases and J by 0 bases, and 28 bases separated the two germline ends. The CDR3 sequence is 20 residues long.